One sample yielded the 17 T cell receptor beta chains listed below, sequenced in a study of T and B cells in COVID-19 patients. From blood, about 230-500 ng of genomic DNA served as TRB template. BIOMED2 TRB-A/B primer pools were used in multiplex TRB PCR. TCRdb reprocessed the multiplex PCR reads with MiXCR, giving one entry per CDR3 protein. The table records about 27,000 distinct CDR3 sequences, about 30% of them present only once. Specimen: blood. The receptors come from a human donor who had recovered from COVID-19.

Many counts were recorded for this clonotype. The chain joins TRBV27 to TRBJ1-5, with unresolved D. The germline gives CDR1 MNHEY, CDR2 SMNVEV (reference sequence). The CDR3 runs 12 residues. V was cut by 6 bases and J by 11 bases, with 14 bases left in between. This chain's CDR3 is CASSSRVGTQHF. CDR3 nucleotides: TGTGCCAGCAGCTCGAGGGTAGGGACCCAGCATTTT.

This clonotype is deemed medium-sized. V is TRBV29-1 and J is TRBJ2-3, with 8 bases matching TRBD2. Germline V gives CDR1 SQVTM, CDR2 ANQGSEA. Trimming removed 4 bases from V and 3 bases from J; junction bases left unmatched: 9. The CDR3 extends over 15 amino acids. CDR3 nucleotide sequence: TGCAGCGTTGGTCAGCGGGAGATTGGTACAGATACGCAGTATTTT. It yields the protein CSVGQREIGTDTQYF.

The chain carries TRBV7-2 and TRBJ1-4; no firm D call. Germline loops: CDR1 SGHTA, CDR2 FQGNSA. Trimming pared 6 bases from V and 7 bases from J, leaving 21 bases between. The CDR3 extends over 16 amino acids. The CDR3 nucleotides read TGTGCCAGCAGTCGAGATGTTCAGGTGAAGTCTGAAAAACTGTTTTTT. Its translation: CASSRDVQVKSEKLFF.

The CDR3 loop reads CASSRRVSSGGTDTQYF. The CDR3, as DNA: TGTGCCAGCAGCCGTCGGGTTTCTAGCGGGGGGACAGATACGCAGTATTTT. The chain combines TRBV11-2 with TRBJ2-3; 11 bases fit TRBD2. Germline CDR1 SGHAT, CDR2 FQNNGV. This CDR3 has 17 amino acids. The ends lost 5 bases at V and 3 bases at J; junction bases unmatched: 10.

The CDR3 here is CASSLGLAGAYNEQFF. The DNA for the CDR3 is TGCGCCAGCAGCTTGGGACTAGCGGGAGCCTACAATGAGCAGTTCTTC. V is TRBV5-1 and J is TRBJ2-1, with 12 nucleotides matching TRBD2. V was pared by 0 bases and J by 2 bases, with 0 bases of the junction left unmatched. CDR3 size: 16 residues. CDR1 and CDR2 from the germline V gene are SGHRS and YFSETQ.

This sequence joins TRBV30 and TRBJ2-7, with D possibly TRBD2 on 6 matching bases. The CDR3 runs 13 residues. V was cut by 7 bases and J by 5 bases, with 18 bases left in between. The germline V gene has CDR1 GTSNPN and CDR2 SVGIG (reference sequence). The CDR3 coding sequence is TGTGCCTCGCTACGGGACTCCTGGGACGAGCAGTACTTC. Encoded protein: CASLRDSWDEQYF.

V is TRBV20-1 and J is TRBJ2-1; 8 positions match TRBD2. CDR3 length: 15 amino acids. V lost 0 bases to trimming and J lost 7 bases; unmatched junction nucleotides: 8. The germline V gene has CDR1 DFQATT and CDR2 SNEGSKA (reference sequence). The CDR3 region has the DNA TGCAGTGCTAGAGATCCAGCGGGAGTGTCGAATGAGCAGTTCTTC. Residues: CSARDPAGVSNEQFF.

This clonotype is judged medium-sized. The chain couples TRBV19 to TRBJ2-7; the D gene is possibly TRBD1 (7 bases). Germline V gene lookup returns CDR1 LNHDA and CDR2 SQIVND (reference sequence). V shed 4 bases and J shed 3 bases, with 16 bases lying between them. The CDR3 covers 15 residues. The CDR3 loop is CASSTRDSGGYEQYF. CDR3 DNA: TGTGCCAGTAGTACCCGGGACTCAGGGGGCTACGAGCAGTACTTC.

This clonotype was seen repeatedly, ten times or more. The rearrangement joins TRBV13 to TRBJ2-2; D might be TRBD2 (5 bases). This CDR3 region has 15 residues. With 3 bases removed from V and 4 bases from J, the gap between germline ends came to 12 bases. Germline V lookup: CDR1 PRHDT, CDR2 FYEKMQ (reference sequence). CDR3 sequence: CASSFQLAGTGELFF. The CDR3 DNA sequence: TGTGCCAGCAGCTTTCAGTTGGCGGGCACCGGGGAGCTGTTTTTT.

This clonotype is labeled as medium-sized (0.01 to 0.1%). The CDR3 here is CSVEKRGSTDTQYF. DNA of the CDR3: TGCAGCGTTGAAAAGCGGGGGAGCACAGATACGCAGTATTTT. The rearrangement joins TRBV29-1 to TRBJ2-3; TRBD2 agrees at 8 bases. The CDR3 has 14 residues. V was pared by 2 bases and J by 0 bases, with 1 base of the junction left unmatched. CDR1 is SQVTM and CDR2 is ANQGSEA in the germline V gene.

The rearrangement uses TRBV20-1 and TRBJ2-1; D is unresolved. The V gene lost 4 bases and the J gene lost 5 bases, with 6 bases spanning the gap. The CDR3 runs to 11 residues. Germline assignment: CDR1 DFQATT and CDR2 SNEGSKA (reference sequence). CDR3 protein: CSAKPNNEQFF. The DNA of the CDR3 is TGCAGTGCTAAACCGAACAATGAGCAGTTCTTC.

Worth noting for this clonotype: The junction departs from the called germline gene at one end, perhaps through a read error. V usage is TRBV5-4 and J usage is TRBJ2-1, with a possible D match to TRBD1 (6 bases). Germline values: CDR1 SGHNT, CDR2 YYREEE (reference sequence). CDR3 length equals 16 residues. The CDR3 protein is CVSSSRGGYSYNEQFF. The CDR3 DNA reads as TGTGTCAGCAGCTCGCGAGGGGGTTACTCCTACAATGAGCAGTTCTTC.

The CDR3 reads CASSLRGGGVPVATNEKLFF. In DNA, the CDR3 is TGTGCCAGCAGCTTACGGGGGGGAGGGGTTCCAGTTGCAACTAATGAAAAACTGTTTTTT. The genes are TRBV11-1 and TRBJ1-4; D perhaps matches TRBD1 (5 bases). Per the germline V gene, CDR1 is SGHAT and CDR2 is FQDESV (reference sequence). V lost 2 bases and J 0 bases, leaving 22 bases between the germline ends. This CDR3 spans 20 amino acids.

This clonotype came up many times. The genes are TRBV19 and TRBJ2-5; the D gene is possibly TRBD2 (6 bases). The CDR3 loop spans 13 amino acids. Trimming left V 6 bases short and J 1 base short, with 9 bases between. Germline values: CDR1 LNHDA, CDR2 SQIVND (reference sequence). DNA of the CDR3: TGTGCCAGTAGCCGGGACTTCCAAGAGACCCAGTACTTC. Encoded protein: CASSRDFQETQYF.

The sample holds a few counts of this clonotype. V is TRBV18 and J is TRBJ1-5; 9 bases line up with TRBD1. The trim removed 3 bases at V and 7 bases at J, leaving 4 bases unmatched. CDR1 KGHSH and CDR2 LQKENI come from the germline V gene. This CDR3 has 14 amino acids. CDR3 sequence (DNA): TGTGCCAGCTCACCGGACAGGGGAGAGCAGCCCCAGCATTTT. As protein: CASSPDRGEQPQHF. The whole variable domain, remainder taken from reference TRBV18 and TRBJ1-5, is NAGVMQNPRHLVRRRGQEARLRCSPMKGHSHVYWYRQLPEEGLKFMVYLQKENIIDESGMPKERFSAEFPKEGPSILRIQQVVRGDSAAYFCASSPDRGEQPQHFGDGTRLSIL.

This chain joins TRBV6-2 or TRBV6-3 and TRBJ1-5; 11 nucleotides line up with TRBD1. V was clipped by 6 bases and J by 6 bases; unmatched bases: 10. Germline lookup yields CDR1 MNHEY and CDR2 SVGEGT. The CDR3 runs 16 residues. The CDR3: CASRYDGDRGFQPQHF. In nucleotides, the CDR3 is TGTGCCAGCAGGTACGACGGGGACAGGGGGTTTCAGCCCCAGCATTTT.

This clonotype was observed a few times. The V and J genes are TRBV27 and TRBJ2-3; no clear D gene. CDR3 length equals 15 residues. Trimming removed 6 bases at V and 0 bases at J, with 13 bases between. Germline CDR1 and CDR2: MNHEY and SMNVEV (reference sequence). The DNA for the CDR3 is TGTGCCAGCAGCTTCGACGGAACTAGCACAGATACGCAGTATTTT. Translation: CASSFDGTSTDTQYF.